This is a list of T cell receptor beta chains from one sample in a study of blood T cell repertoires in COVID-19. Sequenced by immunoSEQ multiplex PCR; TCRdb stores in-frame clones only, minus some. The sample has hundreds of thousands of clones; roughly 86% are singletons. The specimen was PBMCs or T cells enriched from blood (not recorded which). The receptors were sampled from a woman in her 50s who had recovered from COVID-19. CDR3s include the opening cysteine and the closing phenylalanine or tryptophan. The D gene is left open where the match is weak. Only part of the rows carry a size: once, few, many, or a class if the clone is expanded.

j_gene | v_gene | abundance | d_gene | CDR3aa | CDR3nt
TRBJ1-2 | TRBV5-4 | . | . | CASTAKGVQYGYTF | TGTGCCAGCACCGCCAAGGGAGTACAGTATGGCTACACCTTC
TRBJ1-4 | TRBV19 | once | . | CASSPQGAEKLFF | TGTGCCAGTAGTCCACAGGGTGCCGAAAAACTGTTTTTT
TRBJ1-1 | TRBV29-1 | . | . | CSGTLSEIEAFF | TGCAGCGGCACGCTGAGCGAGATTGAAGCTTTCTTT
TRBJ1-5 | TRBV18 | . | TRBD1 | CASSPDRGGKPQHF | TGTGCCAGCTCACCGGACAGGGGCGGCAAGCCCCAGCATTTT
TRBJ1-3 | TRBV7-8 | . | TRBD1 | CASSRDRVSGNTIYF | TGTGCCAGCAGCCGTGACAGGGTCTCTGGAAACACCATATATTTT
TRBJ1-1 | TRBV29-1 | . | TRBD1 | CSVRRDRDYTEAFF | TGCAGCGTTCGCCGGGACAGGGATTACACTGAAGCTTTCTTT
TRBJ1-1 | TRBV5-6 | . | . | CASSLVGAGTEAFF | TGTGCCAGCAGCTTGGTTGGGGCCGGCACTGAAGCTTTCTTT
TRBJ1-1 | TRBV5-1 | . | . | CASSLGNKNTEAFF | TGCGCCAGCAGCTTGGGAAACAAGAACACTGAAGCTTTCTTT
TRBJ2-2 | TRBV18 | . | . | CASSKDRNTGELFF | TGTGCCAGCTCAAAGGACAGAAACACCGGGGAGCTGTTTTTT
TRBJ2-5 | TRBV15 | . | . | CATSRDVETQETQYF | TGTGCCACCAGCAGAGATGTCGAGACACAAGAGACCCAGTACTTC
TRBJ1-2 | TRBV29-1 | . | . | CSVSHIDNYGYTF | TGCAGCGTTAGCCATATCGATAACTATGGCTACACCTTC
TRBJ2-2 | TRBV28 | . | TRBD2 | CASRGRLAVNTGELFF | TGTGCCAGCAGGGGAAGACTAGCAGTCAACACCGGGGAGCTGTTTTTT
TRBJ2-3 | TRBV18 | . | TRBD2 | CASSPWVASGSLNTQYF | TGTGCCAGCTCACCCTGGGTGGCTAGCGGGAGTTTGAATACGCAGTATTTT
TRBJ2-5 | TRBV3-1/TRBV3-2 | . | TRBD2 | CASSLSGTSVGETQYF | TGTGCCAGCAGCCTCTCCGGGACTAGCGTAGGGGAGACCCAGTACTTC
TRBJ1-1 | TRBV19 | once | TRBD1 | CASCPRDRVTAFF | TGTGCCAGCTGCCCCCGGGACAGGGTAACAGCTTTCTTT
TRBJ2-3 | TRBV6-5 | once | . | CASSRFAREDTQYF | TGTGCCAGCAGTAGATTCGCCCGGGAAGATACGCAGTATTTT
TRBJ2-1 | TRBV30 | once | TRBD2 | CAWSPGLDINEQFF | TGTGCCTGGAGTCCGGGACTAGATATTAATGAGCAGTTCTTC
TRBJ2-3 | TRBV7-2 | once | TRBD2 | CASSPTSGGGTDTQYF | TGTGCCAGCAGCCCTACTAGCGGGGGGGGTACAGATACGCAGTATTTT
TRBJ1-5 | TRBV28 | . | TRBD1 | CASSSGTGGGQPQHF | TGTGCCAGCAGTTCCGGGACAGGGGGCGGTCAGCCCCAGCATTTT
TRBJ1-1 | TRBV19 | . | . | CASSIGGGTEAFF | TGTGCCAGTAGTATAGGGGGGGGCACTGAAGCTTTCTTT
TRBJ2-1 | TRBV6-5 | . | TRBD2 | CASSLATSGNNEQFF | TGTGCCAGCAGTTTGGCGACTAGCGGTAACAATGAGCAGTTCTTC
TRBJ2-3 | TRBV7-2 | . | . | CASSLFRSTDTQYF | TGTGCCAGCAGCTTATTCAGAAGCACAGATACGCAGTATTTT
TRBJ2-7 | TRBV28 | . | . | CAGGGVAYEQYF | TGTGCCGGAGGAGGGGTAGCCTACGAGCAGTACTTC
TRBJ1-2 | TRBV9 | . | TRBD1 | CASSETSNRGGYGYTF | TGTGCCAGCAGCGAAACCAGCAACAGGGGCGGCTATGGCTACACCTTC
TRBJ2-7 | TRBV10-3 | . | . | CAISESTLSGQQYF | TGTGCCATCAGTGAGTCTACCCTCAGCGGCCAGCAGTACTTC
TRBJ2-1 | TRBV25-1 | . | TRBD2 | CASSETGSGGRAYNEQFF | TGTGCCAGCAGTGAAACAGGGTCTGGCGGGAGGGCCTACAATGAGCAGTTCTTC
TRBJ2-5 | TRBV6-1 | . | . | CASSEPARQETQYF | TGTGCCAGCAGTGAACCGGCGCGGCAAGAGACCCAGTACTTC
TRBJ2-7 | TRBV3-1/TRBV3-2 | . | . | CASSRPLGQVREQYF | TGTGCCAGCAGCCGGCCACTCGGACAAGTACGTGAGCAGTACTTC
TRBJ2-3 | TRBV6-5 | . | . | CASTKGRLDTQYF | TGTGCCAGCACGAAAGGGAGGTTGGATACGCAGTATTTT
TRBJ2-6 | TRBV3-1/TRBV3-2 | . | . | CASSPSRSGANVLTF | TGTGCCAGCAGCCCCAGTCGCTCTGGGGCCAACGTCCTGACTTTC
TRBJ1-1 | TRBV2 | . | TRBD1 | CASSGTGRNLNTEAFF | TGTGCCAGCAGTGGGACAGGGAGAAACCTTAACACTGAAGCTTTCTTT
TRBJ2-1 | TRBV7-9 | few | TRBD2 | CASSLTSGPENEQFF | TGTGCCAGCAGCTTAACTAGCGGCCCCGAAAATGAGCAGTTCTTC
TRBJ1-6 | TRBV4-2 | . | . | CASSSWEGDSSPLHF | TGTGCCAGCAGCTCGTGGGAGGGTGATAGCTCACCCCTCCACTTT
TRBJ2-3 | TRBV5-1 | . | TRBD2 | CASTTTSHRTDTQYF | TGCGCCAGCACCACGACTAGCCACCGCACAGATACGCAGTATTTT
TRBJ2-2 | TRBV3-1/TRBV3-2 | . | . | CASSQEERREHTGELFF | TGTGCCAGCAGCCAAGAAGAGCGGAGGGAGCACACCGGGGAGCTGTTTTTT
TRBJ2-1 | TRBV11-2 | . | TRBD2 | CASSLGTSGRGNEQFF | TGTGCCAGCAGCTTAGGGACTAGCGGGAGAGGCAATGAGCAGTTCTTC
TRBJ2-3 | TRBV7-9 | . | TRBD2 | CASSLTSGTDTQYF | TGTGCCAGCAGCCTGACTAGCGGCACAGATACGCAGTATTTT
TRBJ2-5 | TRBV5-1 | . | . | CASMEGYQETQYF | TGCGCCAGCATGGAGGGGTACCAAGAGACCCAGTACTTC
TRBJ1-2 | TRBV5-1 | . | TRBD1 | CASSSMTGVYGYTF | TGCGCCAGCAGCTCTATGACAGGGGTCTATGGCTACACCTTC
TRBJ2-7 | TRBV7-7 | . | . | CASSLAEGSSYEQYF | TGTGCTAGCAGCTTAGCGGAGGGTAGCTCCTACGAGCAGTACTTC
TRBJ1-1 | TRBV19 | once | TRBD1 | CATLGQGNTEAFF | TGTGCCACGTTGGGACAGGGAAACACTGAAGCTTTCTTT
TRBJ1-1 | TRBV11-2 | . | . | CASSFAGGRVEAFF | TGTGCCAGCAGCTTTGCGGGGGGCCGGGTTGAAGCTTTCTTT
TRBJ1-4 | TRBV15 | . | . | CATSREQGEKLFF | TGTGCCACCAGCAGAGAGCAGGGGGAAAAACTGTTTTTT
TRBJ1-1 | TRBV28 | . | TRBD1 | CASTSGQGRVNTEAFF | TGTGCCAGCACCTCGGGACAGGGAAGGGTGAACACTGAAGCTTTCTTT
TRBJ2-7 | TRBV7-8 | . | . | CASSLRGSKTYEQYF | TGTGCCAGCAGCTTACGGGGAAGTAAGACCTACGAGCAGTACTTC
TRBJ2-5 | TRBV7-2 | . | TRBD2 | CASSFLAGTVQETQYF | TGTGCCAGCAGCTTTCTAGCGGGGACCGTACAAGAGACCCAGTACTTC
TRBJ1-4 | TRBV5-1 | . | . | CASSSGSYEKLFF | TGCGCCAGCAGCTCGGGAAGTTATGAAAAACTGTTTTTT
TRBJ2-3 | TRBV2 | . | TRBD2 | CASRREWQDTQYF | TGTGCCAGCAGGCGGGAGTGGCAAGATACGCAGTATTTT
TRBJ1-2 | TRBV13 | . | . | CASSLTLDGYTF | TGTGCCAGCAGCCTCACTTTAGATGGCTACACCTTC
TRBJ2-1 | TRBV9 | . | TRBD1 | CASSVGGQVNEQFF | TGTGCCAGCAGCGTAGGGGGACAGGTCAATGAGCAGTTCTTC
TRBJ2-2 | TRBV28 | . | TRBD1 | CASLRRTGGTNTGELFF | TGTGCCAGCCTGAGACGGACAGGGGGCACGAACACCGGGGAGCTGTTTTTT
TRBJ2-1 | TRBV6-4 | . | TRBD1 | CASSVMSRGLGDEQFF | TGTGCCAGCAGTGTTATGTCCAGGGGGCTGGGGGATGAGCAGTTCTTC
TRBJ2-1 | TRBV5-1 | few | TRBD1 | CASSLPGTGNNEQFF | TGCGCCAGCAGCTTACCCGGGACAGGGAACAATGAGCAGTTCTTC
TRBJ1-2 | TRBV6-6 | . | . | CASTWSDETGDGYTF | TGTGCCAGCACCTGGTCGGATGAGACCGGGGATGGCTACACCTTC
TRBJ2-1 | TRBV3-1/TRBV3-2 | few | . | CASSQVRNEQFF | TGTGCCAGCAGCCAAGTCAGGAATGAGCAGTTCTTC
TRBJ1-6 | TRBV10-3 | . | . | CAIRGATSSYNSPLHF | TGTGCCATCCGGGGGGCCACGAGCTCCTATAATTCACCCCTCCACTTT
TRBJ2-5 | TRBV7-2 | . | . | CASSLAGTQETQYF | TGTGCCAGCAGCTTAGCGGGGACTCAGGAGACCCAGTACTTC